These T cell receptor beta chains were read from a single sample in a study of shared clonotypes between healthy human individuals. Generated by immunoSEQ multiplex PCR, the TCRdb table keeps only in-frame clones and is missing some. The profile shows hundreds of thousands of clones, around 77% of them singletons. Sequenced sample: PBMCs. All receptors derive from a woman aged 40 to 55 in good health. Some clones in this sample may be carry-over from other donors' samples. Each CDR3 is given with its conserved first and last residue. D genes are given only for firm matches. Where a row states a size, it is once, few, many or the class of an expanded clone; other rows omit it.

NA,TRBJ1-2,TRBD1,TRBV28,CASSFTGGIGFGYTF,TGTGCCAGCAGTTTTACAGGGGGAATCGGTTTTGGCTACACCTTC
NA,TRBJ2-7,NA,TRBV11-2,CASSHFGGYEQYF,TGTGCCAGCAGCCACTTTGGGGGTTACGAGCAGTACTTC
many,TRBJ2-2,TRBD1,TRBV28,CASSPGTGHTGELFF,TGTGCCAGCAGTCCCGGGACAGGGCACACCGGGGAGCTGTTTTTT
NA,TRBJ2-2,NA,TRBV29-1,CSVESQGRAGELFF,TGCAGCGTTGAGTCCCAGGGTAGAGCCGGGGAGCTGTTTTTT
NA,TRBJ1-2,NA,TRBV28,CASSLDSTGRGYTF,TGTGCCAGCAGTTTAGACTCGACAGGTCGCGGCTACACCTTC
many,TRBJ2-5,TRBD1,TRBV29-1,CSVEGTGSSQETQYF,TGCAGCGTTGAAGGGACAGGGAGTTCGCAGGAGACCCAGTACTTC
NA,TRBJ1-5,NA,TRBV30,CAWNTGGNQPQHF,TGTGCCTGGAATACGGGGGGAAATCAGCCCCAGCATTTT
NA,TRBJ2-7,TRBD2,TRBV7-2,CASSTLSGRGLEQYF,TGTGCCAGCAGCACACTTAGCGGGAGGGGTCTCGAGCAGTACTTC
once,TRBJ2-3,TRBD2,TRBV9,CASGIGGSVIWDTQYF,TGTGCCAGCGGAATCGGCGGGAGCGTTATTTGGGATACGCAGTATTTT
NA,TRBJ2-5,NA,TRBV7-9,CASSLAMEGVTQYF,TGTGCCAGCAGCTTAGCGATGGAAGGGGTGACCCAGTACTTC
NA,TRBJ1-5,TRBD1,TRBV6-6,CASSYSGGGQPQHF,TGTGCCAGCAGTTACTCAGGGGGCGGCCAGCCCCAGCATTTT
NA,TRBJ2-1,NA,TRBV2,CASKGDSYNEQFF,TGTGCCAGCAAGGGGGACTCCTACAATGAGCAGTTCTTC
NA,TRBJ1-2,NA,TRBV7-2,CASSLAAQLNYGYTF,TGTGCCAGCAGCTTAGCGGCGCAGCTTAACTATGGCTACACCTTC
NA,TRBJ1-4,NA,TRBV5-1,CASSPAGGGDEKLFF,TGCGCCAGCAGCCCTGCGGGGGGAGGAGATGAAAAACTGTTTTTT
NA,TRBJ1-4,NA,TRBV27,CASSLRQINEKLFF,TGTGCCAGCAGTTTACGGCAGATTAATGAAAAACTGTTTTTT
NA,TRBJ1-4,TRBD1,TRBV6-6,CASSYSDRGRGKLFF,TGTGCCAGCAGTTACTCCGACAGGGGAAGGGGGAAACTGTTTTTT
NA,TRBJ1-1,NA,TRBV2,CASSVGDPENTEAFF,TGTGCCAGCAGTGTGGGGGACCCAGAAAACACTGAAGCTTTCTTT
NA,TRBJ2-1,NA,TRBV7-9,CASSLGLLNEQFF,TGTGCCAGCAGCTTAGGGCTACTCAATGAGCAGTTCTTC
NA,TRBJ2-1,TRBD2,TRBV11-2,CASSLKVAGVDEQFF,TGTGCCAGCAGCTTAAAGGTAGCGGGAGTGGATGAGCAGTTCTTC
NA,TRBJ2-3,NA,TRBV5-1,CASSLAGGADTQYF,TGCGCCAGCAGCTTGGCGGGGGGCGCAGATACGCAGTATTTT
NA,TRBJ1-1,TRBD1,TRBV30,CAWGAFTGDLSHNQNTEAFF,TGTGCCTGGGGGGCGTTCACAGGGGATCTATCCCACAACCAAAACACTGAAGCTTTCTTT
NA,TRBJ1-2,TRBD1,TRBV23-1,CASSGTGEDYTF,TGCGCCAGCAGCGGGACAGGGGAAGACTACACCTTC
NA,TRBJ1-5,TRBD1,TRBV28,CASSPYNRGQGNQPQHF,TGTGCCAGCAGTCCATACAACAGGGGGCAGGGCAATCAGCCCCAGCATTTT
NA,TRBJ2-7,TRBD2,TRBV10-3,CAISGQTTSGLSYEQYF,TGTGCCATCAGTGGGCAGACTACTAGCGGGCTCTCCTACGAGCAGTACTTC
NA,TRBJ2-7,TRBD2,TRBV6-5,CASTAGTRATEQYF,TGTGCCAGCACCGCCGGGACTAGGGCTACGGAGCAGTACTTC
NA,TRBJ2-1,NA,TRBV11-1,CASSSPGSSYNEQFF,TGTGCCAGCAGTTCCCCGGGGAGCTCCTACAATGAGCAGTTCTTC
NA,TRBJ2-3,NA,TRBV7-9,CASSLSRWDTFTDTQYF,TGTGCCAGCAGCTTATCCCGGTGGGACACATTCACAGATACGCAGTATTTT
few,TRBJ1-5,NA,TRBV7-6,CASSLYWNQPQHF,TGTGCCAGCAGCTTATATTGGAATCAGCCCCAGCATTTT
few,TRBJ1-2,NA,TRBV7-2,CASSRIPPSSTMGYTF,TGTGCCAGCAGCCGCATCCCGCCCTCTTCGACTATGGGCTACACCTTC
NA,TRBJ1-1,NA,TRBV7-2,CASSLGPTGEAFF,TGTGCCAGCAGCTTAGGACCTACGGGTGAAGCTTTCTTT
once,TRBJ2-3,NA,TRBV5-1,CASSWAEIAVTDTQYF,TGCGCCAGCAGCTGGGCTGAGATTGCTGTGACAGATACGCAGTATTTT
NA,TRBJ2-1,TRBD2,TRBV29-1,CSVEVGGTSGIDEQFF,TGCAGCGTTGAAGTGGGGGGGACTAGCGGGATCGATGAGCAGTTCTTC
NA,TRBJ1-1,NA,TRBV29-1,CSVDRGLYRHTEAFF,TGCAGCGTTGATCGGGGCTTATACCGGCACACTGAAGCTTTCTTT
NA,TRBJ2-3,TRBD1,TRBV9,CASSAAPPGQGADTQYF,TGTGCCAGCAGCGCAGCCCCCCCGGGACAGGGGGCAGATACGCAGTATTTT
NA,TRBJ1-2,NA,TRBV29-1,CSVAGLRYGYTF,TGCAGCGTGGCGGGGTTAAGATATGGCTACACCTTC
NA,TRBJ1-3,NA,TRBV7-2,CASSPGASSGNTIYF,TGTGCCAGCAGCCCAGGGGCGAGCTCTGGAAACACCATATATTTT
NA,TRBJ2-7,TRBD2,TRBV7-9,CASKEGLATEQYF,TGTGCCAGCAAGGAGGGACTAGCAACCGAGCAGTACTTC
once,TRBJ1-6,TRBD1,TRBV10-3,CAITEQGRNSPLHF,TGTGCCATCACCGAACAGGGGCGTAATTCACCCCTCCACTTT
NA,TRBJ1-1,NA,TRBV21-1,CASSNQKGDRGGTEAFF,TGTGCCAGCAGCAACCAAAAAGGGGACAGGGGAGGCACTGAAGCTTTCTTT
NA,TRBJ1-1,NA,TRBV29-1,CSVEAASATEAFF,TGCAGCGTTGAGGCCGCCTCGGCCACTGAAGCTTTCTTT
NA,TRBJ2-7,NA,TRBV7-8,CASSLGRWGGEQYF,TGTGCCAGCAGCTTAGGAAGGTGGGGTGGCGAGCAGTACTTC
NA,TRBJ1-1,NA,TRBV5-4,CASSLVGGVGTEAFF,TGTGCCAGCAGCTTGGTCGGGGGTGTAGGCACTGAAGCTTTCTTT
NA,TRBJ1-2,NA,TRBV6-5,CASSAGNPSGGYTF,TGTGCCAGCAGTGCCGGGAATCCCTCCGGGGGCTACACCTTC